This T cell receptor beta chain was observed in a study of blood T cell repertoires in COVID-19. V lost 5 bases to trimming and J lost 7 bases, with 18 bases between them. The CDR3 spans 14 residues. Germline V CDR1 and CDR2: MDHEN, SYDVKM. There are a few counts of this clone. Here immunoSEQ multiplex PCR was the method, and the copy in TCRdb shows in-frame clones only, minus some. This table holds fewer than 250,000 clones, nearly 85% found once. This TCR derives from a human donor in a cohort sampled during active COVID-19. The sequenced sample consisted of peripheral blood. The rearrangement joins TRBV28 to TRBJ2-7; TRBD1 is a possible D gene (5 bases). The chain's CDR3 is CASSPLGQGEEQYF. The CDR3 DNA reads TGTGCCAGCAGTCCCCTGGGTCAGGGTGAGGAGCAGTACTTC.